Sequencing of this TCR beta chain was carried out in a study of human T cells and chemical hapten exposure (dated by TCRdb to the early 2020s). Describing the broader study: For sensitization, 2% DPC in acetone was applied to a 2 cm by 2 cm area of upper inner arm skin. Alopecia areata with under or over 50% scalp involvement, alopecia totalis and alopecia universalis were represented in the patient cohort, which was mostly female. Twenty-nine alopecia patients provided blood for TCR sequencing at one to four time points (pre-sensitization, 2, 6 and 24 weeks). Blood was sampled from patients pre-sensitization (week 0) and at 2, 6 and about 24 weeks after DPC sensitization. Patch testing on the upper back used Finn chambers containing 0.01% DPC, with scoring done after 6 days according to International Contact Dermatitis Research Group standards. In alopecia patients, the study followed how the peripheral blood TCR repertoire changed in vivo over primary and secondary sensitization to diphenylcyclopropenone (DPC), a hapten. Libraries were pooled for sequencing, and variation in per-sample TCR yields was attributed mainly to small differences in library volumes within the pool. Weekly therapeutic DPC doses were additionally applied to the scalp of patients throughout the roughly 23-week study period.

The table lists this clonotype with many counts. Its specific antigen is unknown. No per-base quality is available; no much larger clone lies one base away. Here is what the overall study found, with its caveats: Because all patients had alopecia, a presumed autoimmune disease, the immune response of the patients might differ from that of healthy individuals. Compared with pre-sensitization or healthy control sets, expanded TCRs formed significantly more large CDR3 similarity clusters, which is consistent with antigen-driven responses. DPC sensitization did not change the number of TCRs with a frequency above 1 in 1000, and there was no evidence of changes in global repertoire structure. Patch test score was positively correlated with the number of PT1 expanded TCRs, with significance at thresholds 8, 16 and 32 but not at 4. Repeated subsampling changed both the strength of the expansion versus patch-test correlation and the threshold at which the correlation became significant.

V is reduced by 6 bases and J by 0 bases, leaving a spacing of 12 bases between them. Measured from the cysteine to the phenylalanine, the CDR3 is 14 residues long. The kept DNA is CDR3 alone, 42 bases in frame from the first base. From a lookup of the germline V gene (reference sequence), CDR1 and CDR2 are MNHNY and SVGAGI. Library prep was done by RACE. The sequencing machine was a NextSeq 500. Library preparation attached unique molecular identifiers to individual cDNA molecules for quantitative, reproducible TCR counting. Each blood RNA sample was used to sequence both TCR alpha and TCR beta chains. On the study's bioinformatics: The median number of TCRs per sample was around 100,000, ranging from about 23,224 to 750,000. The Decombinator software suite was used to annotate the V, J and CDR3 of the TCR reads. Every sample was subsampled to the same number of TCRs (28,000) for the PS versus PT1 abundance plots. TCRs were defined as expanded if absent before sensitization and observed at least eight times at the 2-week time point. TCRdb redid the processing of the public reads, applying fastp at Q25 and MiXCR, and retained in-frame beta chains. Every distinct CDR3 protein forms one entry, paired with its most common genes and DNA. TCRdb, rather than the study authors, made the V and J calls. This sample lists a few hundred thousand distinct CDR3 sequences; over 6% were detected once. Of the sample, about 5.4% falls within the top ten clones.

The time point label for this specimen denotes: patch test 2, 6 weeks after DPC sensitization. The sample's treatment or condition label, in plain terms: therapeutic diphenylcyclopropenone sensitization with weekly scalp DPC. At each patch-test visit, blood was drawn before the patch test was applied. To be eligible, patients had to be aged 18 to 70, diagnosed with alopecia and judged suitable for DPC therapy, while pregnant patients were excluded. Total RNA was extracted from unfractionated whole blood collected in Tempus Blood RNA tubes. This TCR was sampled from a woman aged 18-29 years with alopecia areata. Some clones in this sample may be carry-over from other donors' samples. The V gene is TRBV6-6 and the J gene is TRBJ2-7; possibly the D gene is TRBD1, per 7 matching bases. Sequenced material: whole blood, taken in connection with sensitization to the hapten diphenylcyclopropenone (DPC). The CDR3 reads CASRGGQNSYEQYF. The DNA sequence reads TGTGCCAGCAGGGGGGGACAGAACTCCTACGAGCAGTACTTC.